These 16 T cell receptor beta chains came from one sample sequenced in a study of T cell changes during pregnancy in multiple sclerosis. Sequencing was performed with immunoSEQ multiplex PCR; in TCRdb, only in-frame clones are kept and a portion is missing. The table records roughly 41,000 clones, 85% to 90% of them present only once. The sequences come from CD8+ T cells from peripheral blood mononuclear cells, collected in the third trimester of pregnancy. These receptors were taken from a female donor with multiple sclerosis, enrolled in a pregnancy study.

The chain joins TRBV21-1 to TRBJ1-2. TRBV21-1 represents a pseudogene. CDR3 length equals 13 residues. The CDR3 spells CASRRGHNYGYTF. The CDR3 DNA follows: TGTGCCAGCAGAAGAGGGCATAACTATGGCTACACCTTC.

The gene calls are TRBV5-1 and TRBJ1-4; 8 positions agree with TRBD1. The CDR3 sequence is 17 residues long. The V gene's germline CDR1 is SGHRS and CDR2 YFSETQ. The junction had 12 bases not matched to a gene; V was cut back by 2 bases and J by 6 bases. In DNA, the CDR3 is TGCGCCAGCAGCTTTGGGCTAAAGACAGGGGCGGATGAAAAACTGTTTTTT. Residues: CASSFGLKTGADEKLFF.

The V gene is TRBV5-8, the J gene TRBJ1-4, with a weak D call TRBD1 (6 bases). Trimming took 1 base from V and 7 from J, leaving 14 bases between them. The CDR3 covers 15 residues. The germline V gene has CDR1 SGHTS and CDR2 YDEGEE. CDR3 sequence reads: CASSLQAGEGEKLFF. The CDR3 DNA reads TGTGCCAGCAGCTTGCAGGCAGGGGAGGGTGAAAAACTGTTTTTT. Filled out from reference TRBV5-8 and TRBJ1-4, the complete variable domain reads EAGVTQSPTHLIKTRGQQATLRCSPISGHTSVYWYQQALGLGLQFLLWYDEGEERNRGNFPPRFSGRQFPNYSSELNVNALELEDSALYLCASSLQAGEGEKLFFGSGTQLSVL.

The J gene is TRBJ2-7, the V gene TRBV7-9, with 9 bases that match TRBD1. The junction had 7 bases not matched to a gene; V was cut back by 6 bases and J by 1 base. From germline, CDR1 is SEHNR and CDR2 FQNEAQ (reference sequence). This CDR3 contains 15 residues. The CDR3 region is CASRQGQGKSYEQYF. The CDR3, as DNA: TGTGCCAGCAGACAAGGACAGGGGAAGTCCTACGAGCAGTACTTC.

The rearrangement joins TRBV6-5 to TRBJ1-1; 7 bases align to TRBD1. Unmatched junction bases numbered 5, after V lost 0 bases and J lost 4 bases. CDR1 MNHEY and CDR2 SVGAGI come from the germline V gene. The CDR3 has 15 residues. The CDR3 nucleotides read TGTGCCAGCAGTTACTCAACAGGGGAGGTCACTGAAGCTTTCTTT. It codes for CASSYSTGEVTEAFF.

This chain's CDR3 is CASSLGGGDQPQHF. In DNA form, the CDR3 reads TGTGCCAGCAGTCTAGGGGGGGGAGATCAGCCCCAGCATTTT. V usage is TRBV9 and J usage is TRBJ1-5; a possible D gene is TRBD1 (6 bases). CDR1 SGDLS and CDR2 YYNGEE come from the germline V gene. Deletions cut 5 bases from V and 5 bases from J, with 14 bases between. The CDR3 has 14 residues.

The chain carries TRBV5-6 and TRBJ2-7; D unclear. V lost 5 bases to trimming and J lost 0 bases, with 9 bases between them. Germline assignment: CDR1 SGHDT and CDR2 YYEEEE. The CDR3 consists of 13 residues. CDR3 sequence reads: CASRTDISYEQYF. In DNA, the CDR3 is TGTGCCAGCAGAACTGACATCTCCTACGAGCAGTACTTC.

The rearrangement links TRBV29-1 to TRBJ2-7, with TRBD1 matching 8 bases. V trimming: 6 bases; J trimming: 4 bases; junction bases outside the gene matches: 8. CDR1 and CDR2 (germline): SQVTM, ANQGSEA. CDR3 length: 13 amino acids. Here the CDR3 reads CSVKDRGRYEQYF. DNA of the CDR3: TGCAGCGTCAAAGACAGGGGTCGATACGAGCAGTACTTC.

The chain couples TRBV5-6 to TRBJ2-7; D may be TRBD2 (6 bases). Deletions cut 1 base from V and 1 base from J, with 18 bases between. Germline V gives CDR1 SGHDT, CDR2 YYEEEE. CDR3 length: 17 residues. The chain's CDR3 is CASSLFGTAGRSYEQYF. DNA for the CDR3: TGTGCCAGCAGCTTGTTCGGGACTGCGGGAAGGTCCTACGAGCAGTACTTC. Together with reference TRBV5-6 and TRBJ2-7, the CDR3 gives the full variable domain: DAGVTQSPTHLIKTRGQQVTLRCSPKSGHDTVSWYQQALGQGPQFIFQYYEEEERQRGNFPDRFSGHQFPNYSSELNVNALLLGDSALYLCASSLFGTAGRSYEQYFGPGTRLTVT.

The rearrangement joins TRBV7-3 to TRBJ2-3; TRBD2 aligns across 10 bases. The CDR3 contains 15 residues. V dropped 4 bases and J dropped 4; count of bases not matched to a gene: 5. CDR1 SGHTA and CDR2 FQGTGA come from the germline V gene. The CDR3 DNA follows: TGTGCCAGCAGCTCAGAAGCGGGGGGGCCAGATACGCAGTATTTT. Translating it yields CASSSEAGGPDTQYF.

A note on this clone: One junction end disagrees with the germline gene, perhaps due to a read error. The chain employs TRBV5-8 and TRBJ1-2; 9 positions agree with TRBD1. Germline CDR1 is SGHTS and CDR2 is YDEGEE. The CDR3 totals 16 residues. CDR3 sequence (DNA): TGTGCCGGCAGAGAGGCCCGGGACAGGGAGGGTGTAGGCTACACCTTC. Its protein is CAGREARDREGVGYTF.

This chain connects TRBV19 to TRBJ1-5; 7 nucleotides line up with TRBD1. The CDR3 loop spans 17 amino acids. J was trimmed by 0 bases and V by 7 bases; bases with no gene match: 12. CDR1 and CDR2 from the germline V gene are LNHDA and SQIVND (reference sequence). The CDR3 bases are TGTGCCAGTACCCACCGACAGGGCGTGAATAGCAATCAGCCCCAGCATTTT. Its translation is CASTHRQGVNSNQPQHF.

V usage is TRBV5-6 and J usage is TRBJ1-1; possible D gene TRBD1, 5 bases. This CDR3 is 15 amino acids long. Per the germline V gene, CDR1 is SGHDT and CDR2 is YYEEEE. Trimming removed 5 bases at V and 5 bases at J, with 19 bases between. In DNA, the CDR3 is TGTGCCAGCAGGGTGGGGGAATCGGGGGAGACTGAAGCTTTCTTT. Its protein product is CASRVGESGETEAFF.

The gene calls are TRBV28 and TRBJ2-7, with TRBD2 matching 10 bases. The germline V gene has CDR1 MDHEN and CDR2 SYDVKM. Trimming took 7 bases from V and 3 from J; bases not matched to a gene: 3. The CDR3 is made up of 13 amino acids. The CDR3 region is CASKTSGNYEQYF. The DNA for the CDR3 is TGTGCCAGCAAAACTAGCGGGAACTACGAGCAGTACTTC.

This clone was detected only a few times. The gene calls are TRBV4-1 and TRBJ1-1; 10 bases agree with TRBD1. Germline lookup yields CDR1 MGHRA and CDR2 YSYEKL. Losses at the gene ends were 5 bases for V and 3 bases for J; bases not matched to a gene: 6. The CDR3 length is 15 residues. The chain's CDR3 is CASSWRDRGDTEAFF. The CDR3 coding sequence is TGCGCCAGCAGCTGGAGGGACAGGGGAGACACTGAAGCTTTCTTT.

This chain uses TRBV7-9 with TRBJ1-5; 10 nucleotides align to TRBD1. CDR3 length: 14 amino acids. CDR1 SEHNR and CDR2 FQNEAQ come from the germline V gene (reference sequence). V lost 6 bases and J lost 5; bases outside the gene matches: 4. CDR3 coding DNA: TGTGCCAGCAGTACCGGGACAGGGGATCAGCCCCAGCATTTT. Translating gives CASSTGTGDQPQHF.